The 5 T cell receptor beta chains presented below share a single source sample, sequenced in a study of T cell responses to AZD1222 COVID-19 vaccine. Some clones are missing from TCRdb's copy, which holds only in-frame ones; the method was immunoSEQ multiplex PCR. The top ten clones hold approximately 6.3% of a sample with roughly 50,000 clones, over 65% of them seen once. The source was peripheral blood, collected on day 0 of AZD1222 vaccination. These receptor sequences come from an adult in good health.

The V and J genes are TRBV12-3 or TRBV12-4 and TRBJ2-2; D is unclear. The ends were cut back, 1 base at V and 3 bases at J, with 3 bases in the middle. This CDR3 region has 13 residues. The CDR3 loop reads CASSLGDTGELFF. The CDR3 nucleotides read TGTGCCAGCAGTTTAGGGGACACCGGGGAGCTGTTTTTT.

V is TRBV18 and J is TRBJ1-3; D uncertain. V gave up 3 bases and J gave up 0 bases, with 3 bases separating them. The CDR3 runs 13 residues. Germline CDR1 and CDR2: KGHSH and LQKENI. The CDR3 DNA reads as TGTGCCAGCTCACCCTCCTCTGGAAACACCATATATTTT. It specifies CASSPSSGNTIYF.

This clone has only one observation. The junction does not match germline at one end; this may be a read error. In DNA form, the CDR3 reads TGTGCTAGCAGCTTAGAGTTAACAGATACGCAGTATTTT. This gives the protein CASSLELTDTQYF. The chain carries TRBV7-7 and TRBJ2-3; D gene uncertain. The CDR3 is made up of 13 amino acids. The germline V gene encodes CDR1 SSHAT and CDR2 FNYEAQ (reference sequence).

The chain joins TRBV28 to TRBJ1-4, with D perhaps matching TRBD1 (6 bases). Trimming cost V 7 bases and J 5 bases, with 14 bases left between them. The length of the CDR3 is 14 residues. Germline lookup yields CDR1 MDHEN and CDR2 SYDVKM. DNA of the CDR3: TGTGCCAGCACCTCGGACAGCCTAAATGAAAAACTGTTTTTT. Translated, it gives CASTSDSLNEKLFF.

The chain employs TRBV11-2 and TRBJ1-3; 8 nucleotides agree with TRBD1. V was pared by 1 base and J by 0 bases, with 5 bases of the junction left unmatched. From germline, CDR1 is SGHAT and CDR2 FQNNGV. The CDR3 spans 17 residues. Here the CDR3 DNA reads TGTGCCAGCAGCTTAGGAGACAGGGGAGACTCTGGAAACACCATATATTTT. Encoded protein: CASSLGDRGDSGNTIYF.